The entry below describes one T cell receptor (beta chain). The antigen remains undetermined. These data are taken from a study of T cell responses to AZD1222 COVID-19 vaccine. Second-dose timings of about 4 or about 12 weeks were pooled. Clones were sequenced by immunoSEQ multiplex PCR, and TCRdb holds only the in-frame ones, with some missing. The top ten clones hold 4.3% of a sample with 160,000 or so clones, 70% to 90% of them seen once. Trimming pared 0 bases from V and 0 bases from J, leaving 3 bases between. This CDR3 contains 13 residues. The V gene's germline CDR1 is SGHTS and CDR2 YDEGEE. Study-wide findings and caveats: Vaccine-associated CD4 TCRs ranged over spike, dominating at 160-218 and 743-854. As reported, nearly half of all spike-specific TCRs target variant regions that are unmutated. Seropositivity was recorded at baseline in only 6 or 7 AZD1222 recipients.

This specimen was peripheral blood, taken 28 days after the second AZD1222 dose. The V call is TRBV5-8, the J call TRBJ1-1; the D is unclear. The sequence came from an adult who received the AZD1222 COVID-19 vaccine. CDR3 in amino acids: CASSLALNTEAFF. CDR3 in DNA: TGTGCCAGCAGCTTGGCGCTGAACACTGAAGCTTTCTTT.